One and the same sample provided the 29 T cell receptor beta chains below, sequenced in a study of cytomegalovirus exposure and HLA in healthy donors. Researchers ran the PCR with 60 Vbeta and 13 Jbeta primers. Sequencing was performed with immunoSEQ multiplex PCR; in TCRdb, only in-frame clones are kept and a portion is missing. The listing contains 200,000 or so clones. The sequenced sample consisted of PBMCs. Receptor source: a boy aged 5-17 years in good health and CMV-seronegative.

The V call is TRBV28, the J call TRBJ1-3; possibly TRBD1 for D (5 bases). CDR3 length: 13 amino acids. V was shortened by 2 bases and J by 9 bases, with 11 bases between the two germline ends. Germline V gives CDR1 MDHEN, CDR2 SYDVKM. The DNA for the CDR3 is TGTGCCAGCAGTTTAAGACAGCCGGGCACCATATATTTT. Translating it yields CASSLRQPGTIYF.

V usage is TRBV5-6 and J usage is TRBJ2-7; no definite D call. This CDR3 is 12 amino acids long. V lost 3 bases and J 4 bases, leaving 8 bases between the germline ends. In germline, CDR1 is SGHDT, CDR2 YYEEEE. CDR3 nucleotides: TGTGCCAGCAGCTCCCGGAGATACGAGCAGTACTTC. Residues: CASSSRRYEQYF.

V and J are TRBV6-5 and TRBJ1-1; the D gene is possibly TRBD1 (5 bases). The CDR3 has 14 amino acids. The germline V gene encodes CDR1 MNHEY and CDR2 SVGAGI. Trimming pared 6 bases from V and 4 bases from J, leaving 15 bases between. This CDR3 reads CASSPTGALTEAFF. The DNA for the CDR3 is TGTGCCAGCAGCCCTACAGGAGCTCTCACTGAAGCTTTCTTT.

The chain uses TRBV29-1 and TRBJ2-5; tentatively, D is TRBD2 (7 bases). Germline-derived CDR1 and CDR2 are SQVTM and ANQGSEA. CDR3 length: 17 amino acids. CDR3 DNA sequence: TGCATCCAACCGGTAGGGGGGGCAAGAAGGTGCCGGGAGACCCAGTACTTC. Its protein is CIQPVGGARRCRETQYF.

The J gene is TRBJ2-7, the V gene TRBV2, with D possibly TRBD1 on 6 matching bases. The CDR3 runs to 10 residues. V dropped 8 bases and J dropped 9 bases, with 11 bases sitting between them. Per germline, CDR1 SNHLY and CDR2 FYNNEI. This CDR3 is CASGQSAQYF. DNA of the CDR3: TGTGCCAGCGGACAGTCGGCGCAGTACTTC.

This chain links TRBV7-4 with TRBJ1-5; D is undetermined. V was clipped by 3 bases and J by 2 bases, with 11 bases between them. The CDR3 spans 15 residues. Germline CDR1 reads SGHVT; CDR2 reads SQSDAQ. The CDR3 sequence: CASSFIGEGNQPQHF. The CDR3 coding sequence is TGTGCCAGCAGCTTTATCGGGGAAGGCAATCAGCCCCAGCATTTT.

The V gene is TRBV11-2, the J gene TRBJ2-2; 7 nucleotides match TRBD1. J lost 7 bases, V lost 6 bases, and 11 bases had no gene match. CDR3 length: 15 residues. The germline gives CDR1 SGHAT, CDR2 FQNNGV. Here the CDR3 reads CASSLSTGLGGELFF. The CDR3 DNA reads TGTGCCAGCAGTTTATCGACAGGGTTAGGCGGGGAGCTGTTTTTT.

The chain carries TRBV2 and TRBJ2-7; 10 positions agree with TRBD2. J gave up 1 base and V 6 bases, and 9 bases lay outside the gene matches. The CDR3 totals 16 residues. Germline loops: CDR1 SNHLY, CDR2 FYNNEI. CDR3 sequence (DNA): TGTGCCAGCAGCAGACTTAGCGGGGGGCCTTCCTACGAGCAGTACTTC. This translates into CASSRLSGGPSYEQYF.

V is TRBV29-1 and J is TRBJ2-7; no definite D call. V was trimmed by 7 bases and J by 3 bases, leaving 10 bases between them. The CDR3 covers 11 residues. Germline CDR1 and CDR2: SQVTM and ANQGSEA. For the CDR3, the DNA is TGCAGCGCGCAACAGAGCTACGAGCAGTACTTC. As protein: CSAQQSYEQYF.

V is TRBV29-1 and J is TRBJ2-1, with 8 positions matching TRBD1. Per germline, CDR1 SQVTM and CDR2 ANQGSEA. Germline trimming cut 7 bases from V and 5 bases from J; bases unmatched to any gene: 7. CDR3 size: 13 residues. Here the CDR3 reads CSADRGNHNEQFF. The DNA of the CDR3 is TGCAGCGCTGACAGGGGTAACCACAATGAGCAGTTCTTC.

The CDR3 loop is CASSPRLAGGHVPSEQYF. In DNA form, the CDR3 reads TGTGCCAGCTCACCTAGACTAGCGGGGGGGCACGTTCCGAGTGAGCAGTACTTC. The chain has TRBV18 and TRBJ2-7, with 14 bases matching TRBD2. Germline CDR1 and CDR2: KGHSH and LQKENI. Germline trimming cut 3 bases from V and 7 bases from J; bases unmatched to any gene: 14. This CDR3 has 18 amino acids.

The V gene is TRBV18, the J gene TRBJ1-3, with 7 bases matching TRBD1. The J segment lost 0 bases and the V segment lost 6 bases, leaving 11 bases of the junction unmatched. Germline-derived CDR1 and CDR2 are KGHSH and LQKENI. The CDR3 totals 17 residues. CDR3 residues: CASSLFQGDHSGNTIYF. CDR3 DNA sequence: TGTGCCAGCTCCCTTTTCCAGGGGGACCACTCTGGAAACACCATATATTTT.

V is TRBV5-1 and J is TRBJ2-5; 7 bases fit TRBD1. V was pared by 4 bases and J by 3 bases, with 9 bases of the junction left unmatched. The V gene's germline CDR1 is SGHRS and CDR2 YFSETQ. The CDR3 runs to 15 residues. DNA for the CDR3: TGCGCCAGCAGCCACACAGGGGTGGTGGAAGAGACCCAGTACTTC. Residues: CASSHTGVVEETQYF.

The V call is TRBV30, the J call TRBJ2-1; 10 nucleotides align to TRBD2. The CDR3 covers 15 residues. The germline V gene encodes CDR1 GTSNPN and CDR2 SVGIG (reference sequence). V was clipped by 1 base and J by 7 bases; unmatched bases: 7. CDR3 coding DNA: TGTGCCTGGAGTGGTCAGCGGGGGGGCGTAAATGAGCAGTTCTTC. As protein: CAWSGQRGGVNEQFF.

The J gene is TRBJ2-5, the V gene TRBV28, with 8 bases matching TRBD2. V lost 5 bases, J lost 3 bases, and 5 bases stayed unmatched. The CDR3 has 14 amino acids. CDR1 MDHEN and CDR2 SYDVKM come from the germline V gene. CDR3 residues: CASSPRGVKETQYF. The CDR3 nucleotides read TGTGCCAGCAGTCCGCGGGGGGTCAAAGAGACCCAGTACTTC. The whole variable domain, remainder taken from reference TRBV28 and TRBJ2-5, is DVKVTQSSRYLVKRTGEKVFLECVQDMDHENMFWYRQDPGLGLRLIYFSYDVKMKEKGDIPEGYSVSREKKERFSLILESASTNQTSMYLCASSPRGVKETQYFGPGTRLLVL.

This chain connects TRBV25-1 to TRBJ1-5, with D tentatively TRBD1 (5 bases). CDR1 MGHDK and CDR2 SYGVNS come from the germline V gene. Trimming removed 1 base from V and 6 bases from J, with 10 bases in between. The CDR3 runs to 14 residues. CDR3 in DNA: TGTGCCAGCAGTGAATTTGACAGCTCTCAGCCCCAGCATTTT. This encodes CASSEFDSSQPQHF.

This chain links TRBV19 with TRBJ2-1, with 11 bases that match TRBD2. CDR3 size: 16 residues. Germline-derived CDR1 and CDR2 are LNHDA and SQIVND (reference sequence). J gave up 0 bases and V 4 bases, and 2 bases lay outside the gene matches. CDR3 nucleotide sequence: TGTGCCAGTAGTACTAGCGGGGGGAGCTCCTACAATGAGCAGTTCTTC. It codes for CASSTSGGSSYNEQFF.

The V call is TRBV6-5, the J call TRBJ1-4, with D possibly being TRBD1 (6 bases). This CDR3 region has 15 residues. Germline assignment: CDR1 MNHEY and CDR2 SVGAGI. The V and J ends lost 8 bases and 6 bases respectively, with 19 bases between them. CDR3 coding DNA: TGTGCCAGCCAATCAACAGGGCTAGGAGATGAAAAACTGTTTTTT. It encodes CASQSTGLGDEKLFF.

The chain is built from TRBV29-1 and TRBJ2-4; D is unclear. The germline V gene encodes CDR1 SQVTM and CDR2 ANQGSEA. The V gene lost 0 bases and the J gene lost 2 bases, with 5 bases spanning the gap. This CDR3 is built from 13 residues. CDR3 coding DNA: TGCAGCGTTGAAGATCTACCCAAAAACATTCAGTACTTC. It is translated as CSVEDLPKNIQYF.

In the case of this clone: The same CDR3 arises from other DNA sequences in this sample as well. The chain employs TRBV19 and TRBJ1-5, with 11 positions matching TRBD1. The CDR3 runs to 14 residues. V trimming: 3 bases; J trimming: 6 bases; junction bases outside the gene matches: 1. CDR1 LNHDA and CDR2 SQIVND come from the germline V gene (reference sequence). CDR3 region: CASSMGQGGQPQHF. CDR3 sequence (DNA): TGTGCCAGTAGTATGGGACAGGGGGGTCAGCCCCAGCATTTT.

The chain couples TRBV7-2 to TRBJ2-7; 7 nucleotides align to TRBD1. Germline values: CDR1 SGHTA, CDR2 FQGNSA. The CDR3 has 13 residues. V shed 5 bases, J shed 7 bases, and the junction held 8 bases outside the gene matches. CDR3 DNA sequence: TGTGCCAGCAGCACGAAGACAGGGCTAGAGCAGTACTTC. The encoded protein is CASSTKTGLEQYF.

The chain carries TRBV2 and TRBJ2-5; 8 bases map to TRBD1. The ends lost 3 bases at V and 5 bases at J; junction bases unmatched: 8. Looked up from germline, CDR1 is SNHLY and CDR2 is FYNNEI. CDR3 length equals 15 residues. The CDR3 DNA is TGTGCCAGCAGTGACCAGGGGGCTTTTGAGGAGACCCAGTACTTC. It translates to CASSDQGAFEETQYF.

This chain joins TRBV5-1 and TRBJ2-3, with D perhaps TRBD1 (6 bases). The V end lost 3 bases, the J end lost 0 bases, and 14 bases lay between the germline ends. CDR1 is SGHRS and CDR2 is YFSETQ in the germline V gene. This CDR3 has 16 residues. This chain's CDR3 is CASSWGLGPSTDTQYF. The DNA of the CDR3 is TGCGCCAGCAGCTGGGGGCTAGGTCCCAGCACAGATACGCAGTATTTT.

V usage is TRBV30 and J usage is TRBJ2-7; the match to TRBD1 covers 9 bases. V lost 1 base, J lost 1 base, and 8 bases stayed unmatched. Looked up from germline, CDR1 is GTSNPN and CDR2 is SVGIG (reference sequence). The CDR3 loop spans 16 amino acids. The CDR3 here is CAWSAWTGEVSYEQYF. CDR3 sequence (DNA): TGTGCCTGGAGTGCCTGGACAGGGGAAGTGTCCTACGAGCAGTACTTC. The whole variable domain, filled in from reference TRBV30 and TRBJ2-7, reads SQTIHQWPATLVQPVGSPLSLECTVEGTSNPNLYWYRQAAGRGLQLLFYSVGIGQISSEVPQNLSASRPQDRQFILSSKKLLLSDSGFYLCAWSAWTGEVSYEQYFGPGTRLTVT.

The gene calls are TRBV15 and TRBJ2-5, with TRBD2 matching 8 bases. Trimming at V came to 9 bases and at J to 2 bases, leaving 5 bases not matched to a gene. The CDR3 sequence is 13 residues long. The germline gives CDR1 LNHNV, CDR2 YYDKDF (reference sequence). CDR3 DNA: TGTGCCACAACCGGGACTAGACAAGAGACCCAGTACTTC. Translation: CATTGTRQETQYF.

The chain uses TRBV7-9 and TRBJ2-3; 10 bases match TRBD1. There are 14 residues in the CDR3. Trimming removed 3 bases from V and 5 bases from J; junction bases left unmatched: 2. The germline CDR1 and CDR2 sequences are SEHNR and FQNEAQ (reference sequence). In DNA form, the CDR3 reads TGTGCCAGCAGCTTGGGACAGGGGATAGATACGCAGTATTTT. It is translated as CASSLGQGIDTQYF.

The chain joins TRBV30 to TRBJ1-2; D call uncertain. Trimming removed 3 bases from V and 2 bases from J, with 7 bases in between. Germline V CDR1 and CDR2: GTSNPN, SVGIG (reference sequence). The CDR3 is 12 amino acids. The CDR3 nucleotides are TGTGCCTGGAGGACAAACAACTATGGCTACACCTTC. Translated: CAWRTNNYGYTF.

The gene calls are TRBV30 and TRBJ2-5; maybe TRBD1 (5 bases). Looked up from germline, CDR1 is GTSNPN and CDR2 is SVGIG (reference sequence). V was shortened by 1 base and J by 3 bases, with 9 bases between the two germline ends. The CDR3 is made up of 13 amino acids. Here the CDR3 reads CAWSEVGEETQYF. The CDR3 DNA follows: TGTGCCTGGAGTGAGGTAGGGGAAGAGACCCAGTACTTC.

J is TRBJ1-2 and V is TRBV19; 8 nucleotides align to TRBD1. After removal of 9 bases from V and 8 bases from J, the junction contained 11 bases not matched to a gene. The V gene's germline CDR1 is LNHDA and CDR2 SQIVND (reference sequence). CDR3 length equals 13 residues. The CDR3 region is CASTNRGNLGYTF. CDR3 bases: TGTGCCAGCACAAACAGGGGGAACCTGGGCTACACCTTC.